The sequence of this T cell receptor beta chain was determined in a study of blood T cell repertoires in COVID-19. Looking at the study overall: Acute and convalescent COVID-19 specimens originated in the United States, Italy and Spain.

Germline values: CDR1 ENHRY, CDR2 SYGVKD. This CDR3 has 16 amino acids. Losses at the gene ends were 0 bases for V and 1 base for J; bases not matched to a gene: 5. The assay was immunoSEQ multiplex PCR, and TCRdb's table has in-frame clones only and misses some. This table holds over 250,000 clones, about nine tenths found once. Sequencing input: peripheral blood. The V call is TRBV10-3, the J call TRBJ2-7; 8 bases line up with TRBD2. The source is a woman under 40 with COVID-19, enrolled during active disease. The CDR3 DNA reads TGTGCCATCAGTGAGTCGCCGGGACTAGGGTCCTACGAGCAGTACTTC. This translates into CAISESPGLGSYEQYF.